The present TCR beta chain was sequenced within a study of blood T cell repertoires in COVID-19. The table came from immunoSEQ multiplex PCR; TCRdb's copy has only in-frame clones and leaves some out. Found here are about 200,000 clones, approximately 81% of them singletons; the top ten hold about 8%. Germline CDR1 SGDLS, CDR2 YYNGEE. V trimming: 4 bases; J trimming: 5 bases; junction bases outside the gene matches: 11. There are 16 residues in the CDR3. Sequenced sample: peripheral blood. The J gene is TRBJ2-3, the V gene TRBV9; 9 nucleotides align to TRBD1. The clonotype comes from a woman aged 80 or over with acute or convalescent COVID-19. CDR3 DNA sequence: TGTGCCAGCAGCCCCAGTGCAGGGACAGGGAGAGATACGCAGTATTTT. Translated: CASSPSAGTGRDTQYF.